The next 2 T cell receptor beta chains were all read from a single sample in a study of T cell clonality in common variable immunodeficiency. Using immunoSEQ multiplex PCR, the repertoire was profiled, and TCRdb retains in-frame clones only, with some absent. Sampling found about 34,000 clones, none seen once. The material sequenced was peripheral blood mononuclear cells. Receptors originate from a person aged 18-69 years in good health.

This clone was recorded at least ten times. This CDR3 is CSARDPGRAGNEQFF. CDR3 DNA, as far as it was read: TGCAGTGCTAGAGATCCCGGAAGGGCAGGCAATGAG. This chain links TRBV20-1 with TRBJ2-1; D unclear. The read terminates 3 residues ahead of where the CDR3 ends, so the germline J gene completes it. The CDR3 loop spans 15 amino acids. V lost 0 bases and J 6 bases, leaving 15 bases between the germline ends. Germline assignment: CDR1 DFQATT and CDR2 SNEGSKA (reference sequence).

The sample holds many counts of this clone. CDR3 loop: CASSAGAGYGYTF. The part of the CDR3 DNA that was read is TGTGCCAGCAGCGCGGGAGCGGGCTATGGC. This chain uses TRBV9 with TRBJ1-2; D remains unclear. The observed sequence ends 3 residues before the CDR3 terminus, with the missing tail filled in from the germline J gene. The CDR3 is made up of 13 amino acids. The V and J ends lost 3 bases and 4 bases respectively, with 10 bases between them. CDR1 and CDR2 (germline): SGDLS, YYNGEE.